This is a list of T cell receptor beta chains from one sample in a study of technical replicates of blood from a handful of donors. Profiled with immunoSEQ multiplex PCR; TCRdb holds only in-frame clones, not every one. The sample has around 75,000 clones; approximately 90% are singletons. What was sequenced was T cells isolated from PBMCs. The receptors were gathered from a human donor in good health. Both conserved end residues are part of each CDR3. Fields, in order: clone size, V gene, D gene, J gene, CDR3 protein, CDR3 DNA. A D gene is named only where the DNA matches it firmly. A clone size is listed for some rows: how often the clone was seen (once, few, many), or a class if it is expanded.

clone_size: -; v_call: TRBV9; d_call: TRBD2; j_call: TRBJ2-1; cdr3_aa: CASSVGAGGPWDEQFF; cdr3_nt: TGTGCCAGCAGCGTGGGGGCGGGAGGGCCATGGGATGAGCAGTTCTTC
clone_size: -; v_call: TRBV27; d_call: TRBD1; j_call: TRBJ2-5; cdr3_aa: CASSLFDRGLETQYF; cdr3_nt: TGTGCCAGCAGTTTATTTGACAGGGGGTTGGAGACCCAGTACTTC
clone_size: once; v_call: TRBV19; d_call: TRBD1; j_call: TRBJ2-7; cdr3_aa: CASLDRAKYEQYF; cdr3_nt: TGTGCCAGTTTGGACAGGGCAAAGTACGAGCAGTACTTC
clone_size: -; v_call: TRBV10-1; d_call: -; j_call: TRBJ2-5; cdr3_aa: CASSEDSLNLWETQYF; cdr3_nt: TGCGCCAGCAGTGAGGACAGTCTAAACCTCTGGGAGACCCAGTACTTC
clone_size: -; v_call: TRBV11-2; d_call: TRBD2; j_call: TRBJ2-1; cdr3_aa: CASSLGRGQFF; cdr3_nt: TGTGCCAGCAGCTTGGGGAGGGGGCAGTTCTTC
clone_size: -; v_call: TRBV4-1; d_call: TRBD2; j_call: TRBJ2-1; cdr3_aa: CASSQGAGVYNEQFF; cdr3_nt: TGCGCCAGCAGCCAAGGAGCGGGAGTTTACAATGAGCAGTTCTTC
clone_size: once; v_call: TRBV7-8; d_call: TRBD2; j_call: TRBJ2-3; cdr3_aa: CASSSRRSSGRSASTDTQYF; cdr3_nt: TGTGCCAGCAGCTCCAGGCGTTCTAGCGGGAGGAGTGCTAGCACAGATACGCAGTATTTT
clone_size: -; v_call: TRBV4-2; d_call: TRBD1; j_call: TRBJ1-2; cdr3_aa: CASSQPPGQGYYGYTF; cdr3_nt: TGTGCCAGCAGCCAACCGCCGGGACAGGGGTACTATGGCTACACCTTC
clone_size: -; v_call: TRBV6-4; d_call: TRBD1; j_call: TRBJ1-2; cdr3_aa: CASSTTGGGYTF; cdr3_nt: TGTGCCAGCAGTACAACAGGGGGCGGCTACACCTTC
clone_size: -; v_call: TRBV4-1; d_call: TRBD2; j_call: TRBJ2-5; cdr3_aa: CASSQDGRAQETQYF; cdr3_nt: TGCGCCAGCAGCCAAGATGGGAGGGCCCAAGAGACCCAGTACTTC
clone_size: -; v_call: TRBV7-6; d_call: TRBD1; j_call: TRBJ1-2; cdr3_aa: CASSSPTGYGYTF; cdr3_nt: TGTGCCAGCAGCTCGCCGACAGGGTATGGCTACACCTTC
clone_size: -; v_call: TRBV7-2; d_call: TRBD1; j_call: TRBJ1-2; cdr3_aa: CASSLDAWDSNYGYTF; cdr3_nt: TGTGCCAGCAGCTTAGACGCCTGGGACAGTAACTATGGCTACACCTTC
clone_size: -; v_call: TRBV19; d_call: TRBD1; j_call: TRBJ2-7; cdr3_aa: CASSMTGDYEQYF; cdr3_nt: TGTGCCAGTAGTATGACAGGGGACTACGAGCAGTACTTC
clone_size: -; v_call: TRBV5-4; d_call: TRBD1; j_call: TRBJ2-3; cdr3_aa: CASRGDRLTSTDTQYF; cdr3_nt: TGTGCCAGCAGGGGGGACAGGCTAACTAGCACAGATACGCAGTATTTT
clone_size: few; v_call: TRBV10-3; d_call: -; j_call: TRBJ2-7; cdr3_aa: CAISARYEQYF; cdr3_nt: TGTGCCATCAGTGCCAGATACGAGCAGTACTTC
clone_size: -; v_call: TRBV19; d_call: -; j_call: TRBJ2-7; cdr3_aa: CASSIMTAGPYEQYF; cdr3_nt: TGTGCCAGTAGTATTATGACTGCCGGCCCCTACGAGCAGTACTTC
clone_size: -; v_call: TRBV5-4; d_call: -; j_call: TRBJ1-1; cdr3_aa: CASSWGEGRGTEAFF; cdr3_nt: TGTGCCAGCAGCTGGGGGGAGGGCCGGGGCACTGAAGCTTTCTTT
clone_size: -; v_call: TRBV7-9; d_call: -; j_call: TRBJ2-3; cdr3_aa: CASSLPQAADTQYF; cdr3_nt: TGTGCCAGCAGCTTACCCCAGGCTGCAGATACGCAGTATTTT
clone_size: -; v_call: TRBV13; d_call: -; j_call: TRBJ1-2; cdr3_aa: CASSLDRAQTHYGYTF; cdr3_nt: TGTGCCAGCAGCTTAGACAGAGCCCAAACTCACTATGGCTACACCTTC
clone_size: -; v_call: TRBV18; d_call: TRBD1; j_call: TRBJ2-1; cdr3_aa: CASSPGTGRNEQFF; cdr3_nt: TGTGCCAGCTCACCAGGGACAGGGAGAAATGAGCAGTTCTTC
clone_size: -; v_call: TRBV6-5; d_call: -; j_call: TRBJ2-1; cdr3_aa: CASSSDSYNEQFF; cdr3_nt: TGTGCCAGCAGTAGCGACTCCTACAATGAGCAGTTCTTC
clone_size: -; v_call: TRBV15; d_call: TRBD1; j_call: TRBJ1-1; cdr3_aa: CATSRGGGGWNTEAFF; cdr3_nt: TGTGCCACCAGCAGAGGAGGGGGCGGGTGGAACACTGAAGCTTTCTTT
clone_size: -; v_call: TRBV11-2; d_call: TRBD2; j_call: TRBJ2-2; cdr3_aa: CASSLPMREPNTGELFF; cdr3_nt: TGTGCCAGCAGCTTACCTATGCGGGAGCCGAACACCGGGGAGCTGTTTTTT
clone_size: once; v_call: TRBV2; d_call: -; j_call: TRBJ2-7; cdr3_aa: CASIQSPSSYEQYF; cdr3_nt: TGTGCCAGCATTCAAAGCCCAAGCTCCTACGAGCAGTACTTC
clone_size: -; v_call: TRBV6-6; d_call: TRBD1; j_call: TRBJ2-7; cdr3_aa: CASSFISGTVSYEQYF; cdr3_nt: TGTGCCAGCAGTTTCATCTCCGGGACAGTCTCCTACGAGCAGTACTTC
clone_size: -; v_call: TRBV28; d_call: TRBD2; j_call: TRBJ2-7; cdr3_aa: CASMPFSGSGYEQYF; cdr3_nt: TGTGCCAGCATGCCGTTTAGCGGGAGTGGCTACGAGCAGTACTTC
clone_size: -; v_call: TRBV7-6; d_call: -; j_call: TRBJ2-7; cdr3_aa: CASNIKRRPLITSENAYEQYF; cdr3_nt: TGTGCCAGCAACATAAAGCGGAGACCACTGATAACCTCAGAGAACGCCTACGAGCAGTACTTC
clone_size: once; v_call: TRBV4-1; d_call: TRBD2; j_call: TRBJ2-1; cdr3_aa: CASSHSGTSGDEQFF; cdr3_nt: TGCGCCAGCAGCCATTCCGGGACTAGCGGTGATGAGCAGTTCTTC
clone_size: -; v_call: TRBV10-2; d_call: TRBD1; j_call: TRBJ1-5; cdr3_aa: CASRSGGNQPQHF; cdr3_nt: TGCGCCAGCAGATCAGGGGGTAATCAGCCCCAGCATTTT
clone_size: once; v_call: TRBV28; d_call: -; j_call: TRBJ2-7; cdr3_aa: CASSFGGKAPSYEQYF; cdr3_nt: TGTGCCAGCAGTTTCGGAGGAAAAGCTCCCTCCTACGAGCAGTACTTC
clone_size: -; v_call: TRBV6-5; d_call: TRBD1; j_call: TRBJ1-1; cdr3_aa: CASSAGQATEAFF; cdr3_nt: TGTGCCAGCAGTGCGGGACAGGCCACTGAAGCTTTCTTT
clone_size: -; v_call: TRBV2; d_call: -; j_call: TRBJ1-3; cdr3_aa: CASTGSYSALSGNTIYF; cdr3_nt: TGTGCCAGCACGGGGTCTTATTCGGCCCTCTCTGGAAACACCATATATTTT
clone_size: -; v_call: TRBV29-1; d_call: -; j_call: TRBJ2-3; cdr3_aa: CSVAYRAGTDTQYF; cdr3_nt: TGCAGCGTTGCTTACAGGGCCGGCACAGATACGCAGTATTTT
clone_size: -; v_call: TRBV2; d_call: -; j_call: TRBJ2-7; cdr3_aa: CASNREYIYEQYF; cdr3_nt: TGTGCCAGCAACCGGGAATACATCTACGAGCAGTACTTC
clone_size: -; v_call: TRBV2; d_call: -; j_call: TRBJ1-4; cdr3_aa: CASRGGYSGDAKLFF; cdr3_nt: TGTGCCAGCAGAGGGGGATATTCAGGGGATGCAAAACTGTTTTTT
clone_size: -; v_call: TRBV25-1; d_call: -; j_call: TRBJ1-1; cdr3_aa: CASSEWLAGDDTEAFF; cdr3_nt: TGTGCCAGCAGTGAATGGCTCGCGGGAGACGACACTGAAGCTTTCTTT
clone_size: -; v_call: TRBV7-9; d_call: -; j_call: TRBJ2-1; cdr3_aa: CASSPDYQQFF; cdr3_nt: TGTGCCAGCAGCCCAGACTACCAGCAGTTCTTC
clone_size: -; v_call: TRBV27; d_call: TRBD1; j_call: TRBJ1-2; cdr3_aa: CASSTGQGKYGYTF; cdr3_nt: TGTGCCAGCAGTACAGGACAGGGAAAATATGGCTACACCTTC
clone_size: -; v_call: TRBV19; d_call: -; j_call: TRBJ2-2; cdr3_aa: CATDRPNTGELFF; cdr3_nt: TGTGCCACCGACAGGCCGAACACCGGGGAGCTGTTTTTT
clone_size: -; v_call: TRBV6-1; d_call: TRBD1; j_call: TRBJ1-5; cdr3_aa: CASSARQGPITNQPQHF; cdr3_nt: TGTGCCAGCAGTGCTCGACAGGGCCCAATTACCAATCAGCCCCAGCATTTT
clone_size: -; v_call: TRBV19; d_call: -; j_call: TRBJ1-5; cdr3_aa: CASSILEGQPQHF; cdr3_nt: TGTGCCAGTAGTATCCTCGAGGGCCAGCCCCAGCATTTT
clone_size: -; v_call: TRBV5-1; d_call: TRBD2; j_call: TRBJ2-7; cdr3_aa: CASSLEASGSYEQYF; cdr3_nt: TGCGCCAGCAGCTTGGAAGCTAGCGGTAGCTACGAGCAGTACTTC
clone_size: -; v_call: TRBV2; d_call: -; j_call: TRBJ1-4; cdr3_aa: CASNWEGGAATNEKLFF; cdr3_nt: TGTGCCAGCAATTGGGAGGGGGGTGCTGCAACTAATGAAAAACTGTTTTTT
clone_size: once; v_call: TRBV5-1; d_call: -; j_call: TRBJ1-2; cdr3_aa: CASSLDPYVGYTF; cdr3_nt: TGCGCCAGCAGCTTGGACCCCTATGTTGGCTACACCTTC
clone_size: -; v_call: TRBV11-2; d_call: TRBD2; j_call: TRBJ2-1; cdr3_aa: CASSFKGGPYEQFF; cdr3_nt: TGTGCCAGCAGCTTCAAGGGAGGGCCGTATGAGCAGTTCTTC
clone_size: -; v_call: TRBV6-5; d_call: TRBD1; j_call: TRBJ2-1; cdr3_aa: CASSTGGLEQFF; cdr3_nt: TGTGCCAGCAGCACAGGGGGCCTTGAGCAGTTCTTC
clone_size: -; v_call: TRBV11-3; d_call: -; j_call: TRBJ1-1; cdr3_aa: CASSAGLVVFTEAFF; cdr3_nt: TGTGCCAGCAGCGCGGGACTAGTAGTGTTCACTGAAGCTTTCTTT
clone_size: -; v_call: TRBV5-1; d_call: TRBD1; j_call: TRBJ2-2; cdr3_aa: CASSLTGTGGGTGELFF; cdr3_nt: TGCGCCAGCAGCTTGACTGGGACAGGGGGCGGAACCGGGGAGCTGTTTTTT
clone_size: -; v_call: TRBV6-1; d_call: TRBD1; j_call: TRBJ2-3; cdr3_aa: CASSELQGMGTDTQYF; cdr3_nt: TGTGCCAGCAGTGAATTACAGGGGATGGGCACAGATACGCAGTATTTT
clone_size: -; v_call: TRBV7-2; d_call: -; j_call: TRBJ1-2; cdr3_aa: CASSYRQAQRHGYTF; cdr3_nt: TGTGCCAGCAGCTATAGACAGGCGCAGCGTCATGGCTACACCTTC
clone_size: -; v_call: TRBV5-1; d_call: -; j_call: TRBJ2-3; cdr3_aa: CASSNLAGTDTQYF; cdr3_nt: TGCGCCAGCTCAAATCTAGCAGGCACAGATACGCAGTATTTT
clone_size: -; v_call: TRBV7-3; d_call: TRBD2; j_call: TRBJ2-5; cdr3_aa: CASSLNPSTGREETQYF; cdr3_nt: TGTGCCAGCAGCTTAAATCCGTCGACGGGGAGGGAAGAGACCCAGTACTTC
clone_size: -; v_call: TRBV28; d_call: TRBD2; j_call: TRBJ2-7; cdr3_aa: CASSPLVGGGYEQYF; cdr3_nt: TGTGCCAGCAGCCCTCTGGTGGGGGGGGGCTACGAGCAGTACTTC
clone_size: -; v_call: TRBV5-5; d_call: TRBD1; j_call: TRBJ1-1; cdr3_aa: CASSAGQGRETEAFF; cdr3_nt: TGTGCCAGCAGCGCGGGACAGGGCAGAGAAACTGAAGCTTTCTTT
clone_size: -; v_call: TRBV9; d_call: TRBD1; j_call: TRBJ1-6; cdr3_aa: CASSPRTGLDSPLHF; cdr3_nt: TGTGCCAGCAGCCCACGGACAGGGCTCGATTCACCCCTCCACTTT
clone_size: -; v_call: TRBV7-2; d_call: -; j_call: TRBJ1-5; cdr3_aa: CASSSGSRQNQPQHF; cdr3_nt: TGTGCCAGCAGCTCAGGGTCCAGGCAAAATCAGCCCCAGCATTTT
clone_size: -; v_call: TRBV14; d_call: -; j_call: TRBJ2-7; cdr3_aa: CASSQVNYEQYF; cdr3_nt: TGTGCCAGCAGCCAAGTTAACTACGAGCAGTACTTC
clone_size: -; v_call: TRBV14; d_call: -; j_call: TRBJ2-7; cdr3_aa: CASSQAGGLYEQYF; cdr3_nt: TGTGCCAGCAGCCAAGCTGGCGGCCTCTACGAGCAGTACTTC